This TCR beta chain is drawn from a study of T cell responses to AZD1222 COVID-19 vaccine. Study details: Some second doses came at about 4 weeks and others at about 12 weeks; these were pooled. Broader study findings: Reportedly, nearly half of unique spike TCRs recognized epitopes outside B.1.351/B.1.1.7 mutations. Clonal diversity was possibly underestimated, and the donors were mostly white British, with more females. The CD4 TCRs associated with vaccination extended across spike and predominated at 160-218 and 743-854.

Produced via immunoSEQ multiplex PCR; TCRdb's table is partial and in-frame only. The repertoire includes about 150,000 clones, 90% of them detected once, and approximately 1.8% sits in the top ten. Germline V gene sequence: CDR1 MNHEY, CDR2 SVGAGI. Germline trimming cut 10 bases from V and 7 bases from J; bases unmatched to any gene: 12. This CDR3 has 14 amino acids. Concerning this clone: The antigen is unknown.

This sequence originates from an adult in good health. The genes are TRBV6-5 and TRBJ1-2; 10 bases are shared with TRBD1. The source was peripheral blood, collected on day 0 of AZD1222 vaccination. DNA of the CDR3: TGTGCCACCAAAACTAACGACAGGGGGCCTGGCTACACCTTC. This translates into CATKTNDRGPGYTF.